One and the same sample provided the 3 T cell receptor beta chains below, sequenced in a study of blood T cell repertoires in COVID-19 (dated by TCRdb to 2020 to 2022). The library was obtained by the immunoSEQ multiplex PCR assay. TCRdb obtained this table from immuneACCESS and retained in-frame rearrangements with V and J assigned. These tables miss some clones; where compared with another copy, unresolved V genes account for less than half of the shortfall, and the remainder is unexplained. A total of about 200,000 clones appear in this sample, over 75% of them only once. The ten largest make up about 2.5% of the sample. Material for sequencing was peripheral blood. These receptors came from a woman between 65 and 79 years old with COVID-19, enrolled during active disease.

The J gene is TRBJ2-5, the V gene TRBV6-2 or TRBV6-3; 14 nucleotides line up with TRBD2. V shed 6 bases, J shed 2 bases, and the junction held 14 bases outside the gene matches. In germline, CDR1 is MNHEY, CDR2 SVGEGT. This CDR3 has 19 residues. Written as DNA, the CDR3 is TGTGCCAGCAGCCCGAGCCGACTAGCGGGGGGGCCGAGGCAAGAGACCCAGTACTTC. Its translation: CASSPSRLAGGPRQETQYF.

The gene calls are TRBV9 and TRBJ1-6; TRBD1 agrees at 8 bases. The CDR3 totals 15 residues. Germline V gene lookup returns CDR1 SGDLS and CDR2 YYNGEE. The V gene end was trimmed by 2 bases and the J gene end by 7 bases; junction bases not matched to a gene: 5. The CDR3 region has the DNA TGTGCCAGCAGCGTCGGACAGGGCACCAATTCACCCCTCCACTTT. Amino acids: CASSVGQGTNSPLHF.

The table lists this clone with many counts. The gene calls are TRBV3-1 (or the pseudogene TRBV3-2) and TRBJ2-1; no definite D call. CDR3 length: 14 residues. Germline CDR1 is LGHDT and CDR2 is YNNKEL (reference sequence). Trimming removed 1 base from V and 3 bases from J, with 7 bases in between. CDR3 protein: CASSQVGHYNEQFF. Here the CDR3 DNA reads TGTGCCAGCAGCCAAGTTGGGCACTACAATGAGCAGTTCTTC.